A selection of T cell receptor beta chains follows, all from one sample in a study of human T cells and chemical hapten exposure. Each CDR3 protein gets one entry after TCRdb re-called the RACE reads with MiXCR. The table lists 250,000 or so distinct CDR3 sequences, 7.5% to 10% of them singletons, with approximately 2.3% in the top ten. Sequencing was performed on whole blood, taken in connection with sensitization to the hapten diphenylcyclopropenone (DPC). These TCRs come from a woman aged 35 to 49 with alopecia areata. Some clones in this sample may be carry-over from other donors' samples. Both conserved end residues are part of each CDR3. D genes are given only for firm matches. For some rows the clone size is stated as once, few or many, or as a class when expanded; others skip it.

abundance,len,v_gene,d_gene,j_gene,CDR3nt,CDR3aa
few,14,TRBV18,-,TRBJ2-7,TGTGCCAGCTCATCCACAGGGAGGTCCTACGAGCAGTACTTC,CASSSTGRSYEQYF
-,15,TRBV28,TRBD2,TRBJ2-1,TGTGCCAGCAGCGAAGGACTAGCGGGACGGGATGAGCAGTTCTTC,CASSEGLAGRDEQFF
few,12,TRBV13,TRBD1,TRBJ1-1,TGTGCCAGCAGCTGGGGACAGGGCGAAGCTTTCTTT,CASSWGQGEAFF
-,17,TRBV6-2/TRBV6-3,TRBD2,TRBJ2-7,TGTGCCAGCAGCCCACCCCCACTAGCGGCGATTACCTACGAGCAGTACTTC,CASSPPPLAAITYEQYF
-,20,TRBV5-1,TRBD2,TRBJ2-3,TGCGCCAGCAGCTCCTGGGGACTAGCGGGAGATTATTTGGTGCCAGATACGCAGTATTTT,CASSSWGLAGDYLVPDTQYF
-,18,TRBV28,-,TRBJ1-5,TGTGCCAGCAGTTTTCCCAAGGAGAGACAATCCAACAATCAGCCCCAGCATTTT,CASSFPKERQSNNQPQHF
once,12,TRBV20-1,-,TRBJ2-7,TGCAGTGTCCGGGTGGGGGCCTACGAGCAGTACTTC,CSVRVGAYEQYF
-,14,TRBV15,TRBD2,TRBJ2-6,TGTGCCACCAGTGGGAGGGTTGGGGCCAACGTCCTGACTTTC,CATSGRVGANVLTF
few,15,TRBV6-2/TRBV6-3,-,TRBJ2-3,TGTGCCAGCAGAGAACGGGGCCGACGCGCAGATACGCAGTATTTT,CASRERGRRADTQYF
many,18,TRBV15,TRBD1,TRBJ1-1,TGTGCCACCAGCAGAGATCAGGGGACAGGGGCCGCTGAAACTGAAGCTTTCTTT,CATSRDQGTGAAETEAFF
-,14,TRBV20-1,TRBD2,TRBJ2-1,TGCAGTGCTATCGGGACTAGCTCCTACAATGAGCAGTTCTTC,CSAIGTSSYNEQFF
-,17,TRBV5-1,-,TRBJ2-7,TGCGCCAGCAGCCGGACAGTGAATAACCCTTCTACGTCAGAGCAGTACTTC,CASSRTVNNPSTSEQYF
many,16,TRBV28,TRBD2,TRBJ2-2,TGTGCCAGCAGCCTCTACGGACTAGCGGGGACCGGGGAGCTGTTTTTT,CASSLYGLAGTGELFF
few,13,TRBV5-4,-,TRBJ2-7,TGTGCCAGCAGCTTTGACTGGGGGTACGAGCAGTACTTC,CASSFDWGYEQYF
many,15,TRBV7-2,TRBD1,TRBJ1-2,TGTGCCAGCAGCTTAGCAGACAGGGAAGGGGCTGGCTACACCTTC,CASSLADREGAGYTF
-,12,TRBV29-1,-,TRBJ2-3,TGCAGCGTTGGGGGCGGCACAGATACGCAGTATTTT,CSVGGGTDTQYF
many,15,TRBV4-1,-,TRBJ2-7,TGCGCCAGCAGCCAAGATCCGGGACATTACTACGAGCAGTACTTC,CASSQDPGHYYEQYF
many,15,TRBV6-2/TRBV6-3,TRBD1,TRBJ2-7,TGTGCCAGCAGTTACTCGGGACAGGGTTCCTACGAGCAGTACTTC,CASSYSGQGSYEQYF
-,14,TRBV27,-,TRBJ1-5,TGTGCCAGCAGTCGAAGGGGGTCGGGTGAGCCCCAGCATTTT,CASSRRGSGEPQHF
few,15,TRBV6-5,-,TRBJ2-1,TGTGCCAGCAGAATGGAGGGGGGGAACCTTGCTGAGCAGTTCTTC,CASRMEGGNLAEQFF
-,12,TRBV20-1,-,TRBJ2-7,TGCAGTGCTAGAATTCAGGGTTACGAGCAGTACTTC,CSARIQGYEQYF
few,15,TRBV6-2/TRBV6-3,TRBD1,TRBJ1-1,TGTGCCAGCAGTTACGCTCGGACAGGGGCCACTGAAGCTTTCTTT,CASSYARTGATEAFF
many,15,TRBV10-3,-,TRBJ2-1,TGTGCCATCAGTGAGTCTACGTTAGGGGTCAATGAGCAGTTCTTC,CAISESTLGVNEQFF
many,11,TRBV29-1,-,TRBJ1-1,TGCAGCGTTATTAGCGGGGGAGAAGCTTTCTTT,CSVISGGEAFF